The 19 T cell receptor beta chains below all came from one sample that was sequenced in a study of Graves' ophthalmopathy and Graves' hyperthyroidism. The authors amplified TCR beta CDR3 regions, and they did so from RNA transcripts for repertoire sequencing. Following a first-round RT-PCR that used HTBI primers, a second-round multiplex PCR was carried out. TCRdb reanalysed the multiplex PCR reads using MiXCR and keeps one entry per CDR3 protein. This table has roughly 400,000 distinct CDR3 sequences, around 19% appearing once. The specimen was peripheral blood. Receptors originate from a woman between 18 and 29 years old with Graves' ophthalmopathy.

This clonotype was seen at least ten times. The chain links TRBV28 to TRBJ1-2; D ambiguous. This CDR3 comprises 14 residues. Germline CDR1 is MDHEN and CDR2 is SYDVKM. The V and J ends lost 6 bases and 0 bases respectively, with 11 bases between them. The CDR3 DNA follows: TGTGCCAGCAGATCAATGGGAGCTAACTATGGCTACACCTTC. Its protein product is CASRSMGANYGYTF.

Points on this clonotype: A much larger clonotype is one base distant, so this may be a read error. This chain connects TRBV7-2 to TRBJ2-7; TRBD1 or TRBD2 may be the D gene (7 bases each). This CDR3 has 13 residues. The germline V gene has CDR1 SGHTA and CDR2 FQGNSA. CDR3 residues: CASSDREGNEQCF. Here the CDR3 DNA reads TGTGCCAGCAGTGACAGGGAGGGGAACGAGCAGTGCTTC. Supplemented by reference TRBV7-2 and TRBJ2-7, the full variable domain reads GAGVSQSPSNKVTEKGKDVELRCDPISGHTALYWYRQSLGQGLEFLIYFQGNSAPDKSGLPSDRFSAERTGGSVSTLTIQRTQQEDSAVYLCASSDREGNEQCFGPGTRLTVT.

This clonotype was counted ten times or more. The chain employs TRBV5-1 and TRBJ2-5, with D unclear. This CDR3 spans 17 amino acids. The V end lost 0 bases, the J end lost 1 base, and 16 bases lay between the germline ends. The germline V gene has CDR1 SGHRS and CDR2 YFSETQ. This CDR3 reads CASSLGQQPLFQETQYF. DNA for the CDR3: TGCGCCAGCAGCTTGGGTCAGCAGCCACTATTCCAAGAGACCCAGTACTTC. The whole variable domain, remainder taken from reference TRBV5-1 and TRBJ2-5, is KAGVTQTPRYLIKTRGQQVTLSCSPISGHRSVSWYQQTPGQGLQFLFEYFSETQRNKGNFPGRFSGRQFSNSRSEMNVSTLELGDSALYLCASSLGQQPLFQETQYFGPGTRLLVL.

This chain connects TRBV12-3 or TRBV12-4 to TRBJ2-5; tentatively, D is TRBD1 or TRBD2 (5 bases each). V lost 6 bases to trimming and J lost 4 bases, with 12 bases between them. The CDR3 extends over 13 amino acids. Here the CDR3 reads CASSRTRGETQYF. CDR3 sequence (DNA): TGTGCCAGCAGCCGTACTAGGGGAGAGACCCAGTACTTC.

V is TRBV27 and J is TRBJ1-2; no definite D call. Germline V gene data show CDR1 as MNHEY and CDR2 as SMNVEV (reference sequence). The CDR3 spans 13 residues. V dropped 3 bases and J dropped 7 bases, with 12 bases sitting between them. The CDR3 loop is CASSFSATVGYTF. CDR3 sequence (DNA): TGTGCCAGCAGTTTTTCTGCGACGGTTGGCTACACCTTC.

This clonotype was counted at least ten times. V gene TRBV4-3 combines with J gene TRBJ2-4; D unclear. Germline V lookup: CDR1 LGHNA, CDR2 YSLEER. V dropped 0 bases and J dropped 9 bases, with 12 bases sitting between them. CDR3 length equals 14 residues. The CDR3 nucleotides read TGCGCCAGCAGCCAAGACCTAGGGCAGAGCATTCAGTACTTC. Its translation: CASSQDLGQSIQYF.

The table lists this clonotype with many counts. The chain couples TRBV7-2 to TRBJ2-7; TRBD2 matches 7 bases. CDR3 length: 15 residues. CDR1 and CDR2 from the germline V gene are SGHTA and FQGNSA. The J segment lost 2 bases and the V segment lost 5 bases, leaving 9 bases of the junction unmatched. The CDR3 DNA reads TGTGCCAGCAGCGAGAGAGCAGCGGGGCCCTACGAGCAGTACTTC. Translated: CASSERAAGPYEQYF.

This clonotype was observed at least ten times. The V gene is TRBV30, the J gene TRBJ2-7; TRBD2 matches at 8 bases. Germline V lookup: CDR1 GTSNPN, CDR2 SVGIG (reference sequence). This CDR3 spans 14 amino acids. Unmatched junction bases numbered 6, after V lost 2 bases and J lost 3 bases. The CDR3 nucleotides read TGTGCCTGGAGTAGCGGGGGCGACCTCTACGAGCAGTACTTC. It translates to CAWSSGGDLYEQYF.

As DNA, the CDR3 is TGTGCCATCAGTCGGACAGGGGAGGACACCGGGGAGCTGTTTTTT. It is translated as CAISRTGEDTGELFF. The chain carries TRBV10-3 and TRBJ2-2; 9 positions agree with TRBD1. From germline, CDR1 is ENHRY and CDR2 SYGVKD. The CDR3 loop spans 15 amino acids. Losses at the gene ends were 5 bases for V and 3 bases for J; bases not matched to a gene: 4.

The chain's CDR3 is CASSDKGEQPQHF. CDR3 nucleotides: TGTGCCAGCTCGGACAAGGGCGAGCAGCCCCAGCATTTT. The chain carries TRBV18 and TRBJ1-5; weak D call: TRBD1 (5 bases). Trimming removed 6 bases from V and 7 bases from J, with 13 bases in between. The CDR3 extends over 13 amino acids. Germline V lookup: CDR1 KGHSH, CDR2 LQKENI. Full variable domain (remainder filled in from reference TRBV18 and TRBJ1-5): NAGVMQNPRHLVRRRGQEARLRCSPMKGHSHVYWYRQLPEEGLKFMVYLQKENIIDESGMPKERFSAEFPKEGPSILRIQQVVRGDSAAYFCASSDKGEQPQHFGDGTRLSIL.

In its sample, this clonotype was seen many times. The CDR3 protein is CASSPDSYGYTF. In DNA form, the CDR3 reads TGTGCCAGCAGTCCCGACTCATATGGCTACACCTTC. The chain is built from TRBV6-2 or TRBV6-3 and TRBJ1-2, with no clear D. The germline V and J ends were trimmed by 5 bases and 5 bases, with 9 bases remaining between them. The CDR3 totals 12 residues. Germline lookup yields CDR1 MNHEY and CDR2 SVGEGT.

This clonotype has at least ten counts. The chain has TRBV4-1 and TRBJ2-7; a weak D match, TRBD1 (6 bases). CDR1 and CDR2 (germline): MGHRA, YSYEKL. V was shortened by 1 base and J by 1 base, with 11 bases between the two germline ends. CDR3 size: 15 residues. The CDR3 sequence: CASSQAQGFSYEQYF. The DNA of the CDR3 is TGCGCCAGCAGCCAAGCACAGGGTTTTTCCTACGAGCAGTACTTC.

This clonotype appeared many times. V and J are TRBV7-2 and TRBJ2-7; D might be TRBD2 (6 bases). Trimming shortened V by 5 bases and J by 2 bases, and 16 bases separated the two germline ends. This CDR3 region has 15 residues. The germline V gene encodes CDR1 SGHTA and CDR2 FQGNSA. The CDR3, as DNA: TGTGCCAGCAGCCCGGGCGGGGTCGGGGCCTACGAGCAGTACTTC. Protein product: CASSPGGVGAYEQYF.

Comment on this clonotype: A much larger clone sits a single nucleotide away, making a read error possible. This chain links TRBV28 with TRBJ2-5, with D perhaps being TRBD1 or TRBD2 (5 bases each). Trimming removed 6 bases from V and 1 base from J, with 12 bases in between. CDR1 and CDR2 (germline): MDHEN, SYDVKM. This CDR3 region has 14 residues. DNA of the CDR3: TGTGCCAGCAGCTCCGGGACCTTCCAAGAGACCCAGTACTTC. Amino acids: CASSSGTFQETQYF.

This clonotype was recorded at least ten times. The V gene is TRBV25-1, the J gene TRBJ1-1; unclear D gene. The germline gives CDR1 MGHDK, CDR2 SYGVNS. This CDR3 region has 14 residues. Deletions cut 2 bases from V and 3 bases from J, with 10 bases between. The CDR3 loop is CASSEIGRYTEAFF. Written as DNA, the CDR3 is TGTGCCAGCAGTGAAATAGGCCGCTACACTGAAGCTTTCTTT.

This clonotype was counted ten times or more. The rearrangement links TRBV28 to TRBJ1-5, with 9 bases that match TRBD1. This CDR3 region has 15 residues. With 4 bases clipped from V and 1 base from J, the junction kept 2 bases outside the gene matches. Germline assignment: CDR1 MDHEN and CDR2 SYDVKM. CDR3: CASSWGQGSNQPQHF. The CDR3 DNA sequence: TGTGCCAGCAGTTGGGGACAGGGAAGCAATCAGCCCCAGCATTTT.

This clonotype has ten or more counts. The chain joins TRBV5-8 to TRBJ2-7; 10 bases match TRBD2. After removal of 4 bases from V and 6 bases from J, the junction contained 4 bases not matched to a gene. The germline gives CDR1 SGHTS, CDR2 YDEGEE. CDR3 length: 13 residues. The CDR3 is CASSPRTSGEQYF. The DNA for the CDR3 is TGTGCCAGCAGCCCGCGGACTAGCGGCGAGCAGTACTTC. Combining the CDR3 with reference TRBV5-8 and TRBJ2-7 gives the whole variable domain EAGVTQSPTHLIKTRGQQATLRCSPISGHTSVYWYQQALGLGLQFLLWYDEGEERNRGNFPPRFSGRQFPNYSSELNVNALELEDSALYLCASSPRTSGEQYFGPGTRLTVT.

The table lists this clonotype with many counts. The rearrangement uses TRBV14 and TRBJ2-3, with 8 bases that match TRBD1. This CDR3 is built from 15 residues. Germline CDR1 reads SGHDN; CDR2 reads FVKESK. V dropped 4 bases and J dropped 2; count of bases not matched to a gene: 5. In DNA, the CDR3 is TGTGCCAGCAGCCTCCGACAGGGGCCCACAGATACGCAGTATTTT. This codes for CASSLRQGPTDTQYF.

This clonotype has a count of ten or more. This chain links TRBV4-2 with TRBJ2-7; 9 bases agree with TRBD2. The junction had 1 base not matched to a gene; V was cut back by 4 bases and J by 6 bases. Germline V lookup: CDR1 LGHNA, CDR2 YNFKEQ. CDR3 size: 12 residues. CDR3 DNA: TGTGCCAGCAGCCGCGGGGGGGGCGAGCAGTACTTC. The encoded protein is CASSRGGGEQYF.